This TCR beta chain was sequenced during a study of identical twins. General study findings and limits: Twins' surplus sharing was weaker for beta out-of-frame sequences.

Concerning this clonotype: Its antigen remains unknown.

From the 5' RACE reads, TCRdb called clonotypes with MiXCR, one entry per CDR3 protein. Seen here are about 470,000 distinct CDR3 sequences, 20% to 30% observed once, and the top ten hold 2.5% to 3.5%. Between the trimmed V and J ends, which lost 0 bases and 2 bases, there was a span of 11 bases. CDR1 SGDLS and CDR2 YYNGEE come from the germline V gene. The CDR3 sequence is 15 residues long. The sample was also reused in another study, on T cells expressing NK-cell markers. That work adds: Repertoire data for TCR beta were derived from sorted T cells (CD3+CD56+NKG2C+, CD3+CD56+NKG2C- and CD3+CD56-NKG2C+).

The sequencing input was CD4+ T cells sorted from blood. This TCR was sampled from a young woman in good health. The V call is TRBV9, the J call TRBJ2-5, with a tentative D call TRBD2 (5 bases). Here the CDR3 DNA reads TGTGCCAGCAGCGTAGACGGGGTGTTACAAGAGACCCAGTACTTC. This translates into CASSVDGVLQETQYF.